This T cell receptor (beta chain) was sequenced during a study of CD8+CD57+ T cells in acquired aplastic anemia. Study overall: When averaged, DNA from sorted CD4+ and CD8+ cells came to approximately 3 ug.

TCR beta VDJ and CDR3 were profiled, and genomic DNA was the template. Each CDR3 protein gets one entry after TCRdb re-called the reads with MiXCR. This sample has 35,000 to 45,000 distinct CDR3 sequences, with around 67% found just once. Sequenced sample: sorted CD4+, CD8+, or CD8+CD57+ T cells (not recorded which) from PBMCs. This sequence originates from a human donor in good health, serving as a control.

CDR3 sequence (DNA): TGTGCCATCAGTGAAAGGGGGGGTGCAAACACTGAAGCTTTCTTT. Translated: CAISERGGANTEAFF. The chain combines TRBV10-3 with TRBJ1-1; the D gene is possibly TRBD1 (6 bases). Germline values: CDR1 ENHRY, CDR2 SYGVKD. Trimming removed 3 bases from V and 2 bases from J, with 13 bases in between. CDR3 length: 15 amino acids.